These 6 T cell receptor beta chains share one sample of origin, sequenced in a study of regulatory T cells in long-lasting Graves disease. CDR3-region Arm-PCR and iRepertoire HTBI primers produced the TCR beta libraries. From the multiplex PCR reads, TCRdb called clonotypes with MiXCR, one entry per CDR3 protein. The sample includes around 400,000 distinct CDR3 sequences, over 20% of them seen just once. As for time point: persistent/refractory GD, antithyroid drugs over 5 years with positive TRAb. PBMC-derived RNA was used for the TCR library. Sequences were derived from peripheral blood mononuclear cells (PBMCs), sampled when the disease was refractory, from a patient treated with antithyroid drugs. The receptors originated from a female donor with Graves disease.

The rearrangement links TRBV5-1 to TRBJ1-1; 7 bases fit TRBD1. The germline V gene encodes CDR1 SGHRS and CDR2 YFSETQ. The CDR3 covers 15 residues. Trimming took 4 bases from V and 0 from J; bases not matched to a gene: 6. The CDR3 DNA sequence: TGCGCCAGCAGCGCGCCGGGACAGCTGAACACTGAAGCTTTCTTT. The encoded protein is CASSAPGQLNTEAFF.

This clonotype was counted a few times. CDR3 in amino acids: CAWRVRKKETQYF. DNA for the CDR3: TGTGCCTGGAGGGTACGGAAGAAAGAGACCCAGTACTTC. The rearrangement uses TRBV30 and TRBJ2-5; D gene unclear. The CDR3 length is 13 residues. Per germline, CDR1 GTSNPN and CDR2 SVGIG (reference sequence). Trimming left V 3 bases short and J 3 bases short, with 11 bases between.

This clonotype was seen a few times. The CDR3 sequence is CSARKGQGLLAFF. CDR3 DNA: TGCAGTGCGAGAAAAGGACAGGGACTGTTAGCTTTCTTT. The chain couples TRBV20-1 to TRBJ1-1, with TRBD1 identical over 8 bases. Germline V lookup: CDR1 DFQATT, CDR2 SNEGSKA (reference sequence). This CDR3 region has 13 residues. After removal of 6 bases from V and 10 bases from J, the junction contained 13 bases not matched to a gene.

This clonotype was recorded a few times. This sequence joins TRBV6-1 and TRBJ1-5; 12 bases map to TRBD1. This CDR3 contains 18 residues. Germline CDR1 MNHNS, CDR2 SASEGT. J gave up 3 bases and V 4 bases, and 10 bases lay outside the gene matches. CDR3 sequence reads: CASSAGQGALIYNQPQHF. Here the CDR3 DNA reads TGTGCCAGCAGTGCGGGACAGGGGGCCCTAATATACAATCAGCCCCAGCATTTT.

This clonotype showed up many times. CDR3 region: CASSWGQGTNTGELFF. In DNA form, the CDR3 reads TGTGCCAGCAGCTGGGGACAGGGTACGAACACCGGGGAGCTGTTTTTT. V is TRBV5-5 and J is TRBJ2-2, with 9 bases aligning to TRBD1. Germline loops: CDR1 SGHKS, CDR2 YYEKEE (reference sequence). The CDR3 consists of 16 residues. Germline trimming cut 3 bases from V and 0 bases from J; bases unmatched to any gene: 3. Full variable domain (outside the CDR3, taken from reference TRBV5-5 and TRBJ2-2): DAGVTQSPTHLIKTRGQQVTLRCSPISGHKSVSWYQQVLGQGPQFIFQYYEKEERGRGNFPDRFSARQFPNYSSELNVNALLLGDSALYLCASSWGQGTNTGELFFGEGSRLTVL.

The sample holds a few counts of this clonotype. The chain joins TRBV29-1 to TRBJ2-2; a weak D match, TRBD2 (5 bases). CDR1 and CDR2 from the germline V gene are SQVTM and ANQGSEA. The CDR3 loop spans 14 amino acids. Trimming shortened V by 8 bases and J by 0 bases, and 13 bases separated the two germline ends. DNA of the CDR3: TGCAGCTTTACCGGAGGTCCGAACACCGGGGAGCTGTTTTTT. It yields the protein CSFTGGPNTGELFF.